This T cell receptor (beta chain) stems from a study of beta chain features in type 1 diabetes. Sequenced material consisted of expressed TCRB transcripts (all of the isolated RNA was reverse transcribed). Sequencing was performed with immunoSEQ multiplex PCR; in TCRdb, only in-frame clones are kept and a portion is missing. The profile covers hundreds of thousands of clones, with 15% to 20% appearing a single time and 0.023% taken by the ten largest. A single heparinised blood sample, averaging approximately 116 mL, was obtained per donor. V was trimmed by 0 bases and J by 3 bases, leaving 10 bases between them. From germline, CDR1 is SGDLS and CDR2 YYNGEE. The CDR3 runs 15 residues.

V gene TRBV9 combines with J gene TRBJ2-1; D possibly corresponds to TRBD2 (6 bases). The source is a woman younger than 30 in good health. Sequenced: naive CD4+ T cells from blood. CDR3 in amino acids: CASSVDSGHYNEQFF. The CDR3 DNA reads as TGTGCCAGCAGCGTAGATAGCGGACACTACAATGAGCAGTTCTTC.